This T cell receptor beta chain was documented in a study of blood T cells in healthy people across ages. A J-beta primer mix and a sample-barcoded 5' primer were used in a second PCR of roughly 6 to 12 cycles. MiXCR was run by TCRdb on the 5' RACE reads, yielding one entry per CDR3 protein. Counted here are about 1.4 million distinct CDR3 sequences, approximately 59% occurring once; the ten biggest clones make up about 6.3%. Germline assignment: CDR1 DFQATT and CDR2 SNEGSKA (reference sequence). The CDR3 contains 15 residues. Sequencing was carried out using blood. The V gene is TRBV20-1, the J gene TRBJ2-5; TRBD2 aligns across 10 bases. The closer fit of TRBJ2-7 to the DNA end suggests the J call may be wrong. The TCR originated in a man aged 18 to 35 in good health. In DNA form, the CDR3 reads TGCAGTGCTACACGGACTAGCGGACCCGTCGACGAGCAGTACTTC. Its protein product is CSATRTSGPVDEQYF.